This TCR beta chain was recovered during a study of control samples from healthy donors and cancer patients. CDR3 size: 16 residues. V gave up 3 bases and J gave up 7 bases, with 18 bases separating them. The germline V gene encodes CDR1 KGHSH and CDR2 LQKENI. TCRdb keeps only in-frame clones here, not all; method: immunoSEQ multiplex PCR. The data hold around 120,000 clones, with approximately 92% observed a single time. This TCR was recovered from a woman aged 50 to 60 with colorectal cancer. This chain links TRBV18 with TRBJ2-2; D might be TRBD2 (5 bases). The source material was PBMCs. CDR3 amino acids: CASSPSSPTAGGELFF. DNA of the CDR3: TGTGCCAGCTCACCCTCGTCTCCCACTGCGGGCGGGGAGCTGTTTTTT.